The 30 T cell receptor beta chains below all came from one sample that was sequenced in a study of pediatric ulcerative colitis. One to two pinch biopsies were taken from the rectum during colonoscopy. Generated by immunoSEQ multiplex PCR, the TCRdb table keeps only in-frame clones and is missing some. The repertoire holds approximately 40,000 clones, with around four fifths as singletons. The sequenced material came from gut tissue. All receptors come from a boy younger than 18 with moderate ulcerative colitis.

The chain has TRBV18 and TRBJ1-5, with D possibly being TRBD1 (6 bases). This CDR3 region has 15 residues. The germline CDR1 and CDR2 sequences are KGHSH and LQKENI. Between the trimmed V and J ends, which lost 2 bases and 5 bases, there was a span of 13 bases. CDR3 region: CASSPSSGVDQPQHF. The CDR3 DNA follows: TGTGCCAGCTCACCATCGTCAGGGGTAGATCAGCCCCAGCATTTT.

The chain employs TRBV19 and TRBJ2-3, with 15 positions matching TRBD2. The germline CDR1 and CDR2 sequences are LNHDA and SQIVND (reference sequence). This CDR3 has 18 amino acids. The junction had 12 bases not matched to a gene; V was cut back by 6 bases and J by 5 bases. The CDR3 region has the DNA TGTGCCAGTAGAAGGGGACTAGCGGGAGGCGCCTGGATAGATACGCAGTATTTT. This codes for CASRRGLAGGAWIDTQYF.

The chain links TRBV7-6 to TRBJ2-5; D remains ambiguous. Germline V lookup: CDR1 SGHVS, CDR2 FNYEAQ. The CDR3 loop spans 14 amino acids. V lost 1 base to trimming and J lost 4 bases, with 10 bases between them. In DNA form, the CDR3 reads TGTGCCAGCAGCTTAGAAGTTGAAGGAGAGACCCAGTACTTC. Protein sequence: CASSLEVEGETQYF. Supplemented by reference TRBV7-6 and TRBJ2-5, the full variable domain reads GAGVSQSPRYKVTKRGQDVALRCDPISGHVSLYWYRQALGQGPEFLTYFNYEAQQDKSGLPNDRFSAERPEGSISTLTIQRTEQRDSAMYRCASSLEVEGETQYFGPGTRLLVL.

V gene TRBV4-2 combines with J gene TRBJ2-5; 12 bases map to TRBD2. Trimming at V came to 0 bases and at J to 5 bases, leaving 7 bases not matched to a gene. The CDR3 totals 17 residues. The V gene's germline CDR1 is LGHNA and CDR2 YNFKEQ. As DNA, the CDR3 is TGTGCCAGCAGCCAAGATGGGCGGCTAGCGGGAGGGGAGACCCAGTACTTC. This sequence encodes CASSQDGRLAGGETQYF.

V usage is TRBV6-5 and J usage is TRBJ2-5; D not resolved. From germline, CDR1 is MNHEY and CDR2 SVGAGI. Trimming removed 0 bases at V and 4 bases at J, with 12 bases between. CDR3 length: 15 amino acids. CDR3 sequence reads: CASSYSMSWRETQYF. CDR3 DNA sequence: TGTGCCAGCAGTTACTCGATGAGCTGGAGAGAGACCCAGTACTTC.

This sequence joins TRBV5-1 and TRBJ1-2; 12 bases line up with TRBD1. The germline V gene encodes CDR1 SGHRS and CDR2 YFSETQ. The CDR3 totals 17 residues. The ends lost 4 bases at V and 1 base at J; junction bases unmatched: 8. In DNA, the CDR3 is TGCGCCAGCAGCCTCACGGGACAGGGGGCGTTTAACTATGGCTACACCTTC. Translating gives CASSLTGQGAFNYGYTF.

The V and J genes are TRBV6-1 and TRBJ2-6; no clear D. V dropped 6 bases and J dropped 0 bases, with 6 bases sitting between them. Germline V gene sequence: CDR1 MNHNS, CDR2 SASEGT. The CDR3 is 14 residues long. The CDR3 bases are TGTGCCAGCAGACAGAGCTCTGGGGCCAACGTCCTGACTTTC. Protein: CASRQSSGANVLTF.

The chain combines TRBV7-9 with TRBJ1-1; D gene unclear. Germline CDR1 SEHNR, CDR2 FQNEAQ (reference sequence). The ends were cut back, 2 bases at V and 1 base at J, with 5 bases in the middle. The CDR3 extends over 13 amino acids. Written as DNA, the CDR3 is TGTGCCAGCAGCTTACAGCCGAACACTGAAGCTTTCTTT. It codes for CASSLQPNTEAFF.

This chain joins TRBV18 and TRBJ2-7; tentatively, D is TRBD1 (6 bases). The CDR3 length is 15 residues. Germline V gene data show CDR1 as KGHSH and CDR2 as LQKENI. The ends were cut back, 3 bases at V and 3 bases at J, with 15 bases in the middle. CDR3 nucleotides: TGTGCCAGCTCACCCATTGACCAGGGGATCTACGAGCAGTACTTC. This gives the protein CASSPIDQGIYEQYF.

The chain joins TRBV2 to TRBJ2-3; no clear D. Germline V CDR1 and CDR2: SNHLY, FYNNEI. This CDR3 is 12 amino acids long. V gave up 8 bases and J gave up 4 bases, with 10 bases separating them. CDR3 protein: CASSVNADTQYF. As DNA, the CDR3 is TGTGCCAGCTCCGTCAACGCAGATACGCAGTATTTT.

This clone was seen a handful of times. The V call is TRBV7-3, the J call TRBJ2-2; D is uncertain. Germline V gene sequence: CDR1 SGHTA, CDR2 FQGTGA. V gave up 5 bases and J gave up 1 base, with 17 bases separating them. The CDR3 spans 17 residues. Here the CDR3 reads CASSPRRFEQNTGELFF. The CDR3, as DNA: TGTGCCAGCAGCCCACGGCGTTTTGAACAGAACACCGGGGAGCTGTTTTTT.

The chain carries TRBV25-1 and TRBJ2-1, with D perhaps assigned TRBD1 or TRBD2 (5 bases each). Germline V CDR1 and CDR2: MGHDK, SYGVNS. The V end lost 6 bases, the J end lost 4 bases, and 19 bases lay between the germline ends. The CDR3 contains 16 residues. The CDR3 nucleotides read TGTGCCAGCAGGAGTCCTCGGGGCGGGCATTACAATGAGCAGTTCTTC. It is translated as CASRSPRGGHYNEQFF.

A single count supports this clone. J is TRBJ1-2 and V is TRBV18; tentatively, D is TRBD1 (6 bases). V dropped 4 bases and J dropped 5 bases, with 20 bases sitting between them. Germline V gene sequence: CDR1 KGHSH, CDR2 LQKENI. CDR3 size: 16 residues. The CDR3 protein is CASSQSVQGIGYGYTF. The CDR3 DNA reads as TGTGCCAGCTCACAGTCGGTCCAGGGGATAGGATATGGCTACACCTTC.

The chain joins TRBV7-9 to TRBJ2-5; TRBD1 agrees at 9 bases. The J call may not be correct, given that the DNA end is closer to TRBJ2-7. In germline, CDR1 is SEHNR, CDR2 FQNEAQ (reference sequence). The CDR3 has 15 amino acids. The CDR3 is CASILSGTGFYEQYF. In DNA, the CDR3 is TGTGCCAGCATCCTTTCCGGGACAGGGTTCTACGAGCAGTACTTC.

The V and J genes are TRBV4-1 and TRBJ2-7, with 9 bases identical to TRBD1. This CDR3 is 16 amino acids long. Germline-derived CDR1 and CDR2 are MGHRA and YSYEKL. The V gene end was trimmed by 0 bases and the J gene end by 0 bases; junction bases not matched to a gene: 3. This CDR3 reads CASSQDWTGASYEQYF. DNA for the CDR3: TGCGCCAGCAGCCAAGATTGGACAGGGGCCTCCTACGAGCAGTACTTC.

The V and J genes are TRBV10-2 and TRBJ1-1; 10 nucleotides match TRBD1. V lost 6 bases to trimming and J lost 7 bases; unmatched junction nucleotides: 14. The length of the CDR3 is 16 residues. Germline CDR1 is WSHSY and CDR2 is SAAADI. CDR3 region: CASRMMTGGSTSEAFF. In DNA form, the CDR3 reads TGCGCCAGCAGGATGATGACAGGGGGCTCGACAAGTGAAGCTTTCTTT.

This chain links TRBV5-8 with TRBJ2-7; TRBD1 aligns across 8 bases. This CDR3 comprises 14 residues. J gave up 4 bases and V 1 base, and 4 bases lay outside the gene matches. The germline V gene encodes CDR1 SGHTS and CDR2 YDEGEE. The CDR3 nucleotides read TGTGCCAGCAGCTTGATCGGACAGGGATACGAGCAGTACTTC. Protein sequence: CASSLIGQGYEQYF.

The rearrangement links TRBV19 to TRBJ2-4; possibly TRBD1 for D (5 bases). V gave up 3 bases and J gave up 1 base, with 7 bases separating them. Germline V lookup: CDR1 LNHDA, CDR2 SQIVND (reference sequence). The CDR3 is 14 residues long. In DNA form, the CDR3 reads TGTGCCAGTAGTATGGGGCAGGCCAAAAACATTCAGTACTTC. This gives the protein CASSMGQAKNIQYF.

This chain connects TRBV5-1 to TRBJ2-6, with D maybe TRBD1 (6 bases). The V gene's germline CDR1 is SGHRS and CDR2 YFSETQ. This CDR3 has 12 amino acids. Between the trimmed V and J ends, which lost 2 bases and 14 bases, there was a span of 11 bases. The CDR3 region has the DNA TGCGCCAGCAGCTTAGATACAGGGCTCCTGACTTTC. Translated: CASSLDTGLLTF.

In DNA, the CDR3 is TGTGCCAGCAACGACAGGGTTTATGAAAAACTGTTTTTT. Translation gives CASNDRVYEKLFF. V is TRBV7-9 and J is TRBJ1-4; 7 bases line up with TRBD1. J lost 6 bases, V lost 7 bases, and 5 bases had no gene match. The CDR3 spans 13 residues. The germline CDR1 and CDR2 sequences are SEHNR and FQNEAQ (reference sequence).

With respect to this clone: The junction does not match germline at one end; this may be a read error. The rearrangement joins TRBV4-1 to TRBJ1-5, with D possibly TRBD1 on 5 matching bases. Germline values: CDR1 MGHRA, CDR2 YSYEKL. This CDR3 has 16 amino acids. The CDR3 DNA follows: TGCGCCAGCAGCCAAGACGTGGTAGCAGGGAATCGGCCCCAGCATTTT. Protein sequence: CASSQDVVAGNRPQHF.

V gene TRBV6-6 combines with J gene TRBJ2-7, with a tentative D call TRBD1 (6 bases). The germline V gene encodes CDR1 MNHNY and CDR2 SVGAGI (reference sequence). V lost 4 bases and J lost 3, with 13 bases in between. The CDR3 is 14 amino acids. CDR3 loop: CASSSQGQYYEQYF. Written as DNA, the CDR3 is TGTGCCAGCAGTTCTCAGGGGCAGTACTACGAGCAGTACTTC.

This chain links TRBV4-3 with TRBJ1-2; 10 nucleotides line up with TRBD1. In germline, CDR1 is LGHNA, CDR2 YSLEER. With V trimmed by 3 bases and J by 8 bases, 6 bases remained unmatched. The CDR3 spans 14 residues. The CDR3 DNA is TGCGCCAGCAGCCACTCGACAGGGGGCGACGGCTACACCTTC. The encoded protein is CASSHSTGGDGYTF.

This rearrangement joins TRBV6-6 to TRBJ1-5; 7 bases map to TRBD1. Germline-derived CDR1 and CDR2 are MNHNY and SVGAGI (reference sequence). This CDR3 has 16 amino acids. The trim removed 2 bases at V and 6 bases at J, leaving 10 bases unmatched. The CDR3 loop reads CASSYLTGTLTQPQHF. The CDR3 coding sequence is TGTGCCAGCAGTTACCTGACAGGGACTTTAACTCAGCCCCAGCATTTT.

This chain uses TRBV11-3 with TRBJ1-1, with 8 bases identical to TRBD1. Germline V gene lookup returns CDR1 SGHNT and CDR2 YENEEA. The CDR3 length is 20 residues. The junction had 20 bases not matched to a gene; V was cut back by 0 bases and J by 5 bases. CDR3 region: CASSLEGRGLSAFSETEAFF. The DNA of the CDR3 is TGTGCCAGCAGCTTAGAGGGCAGGGGGCTTTCGGCGTTCTCGGAGACTGAAGCTTTCTTT.

The chain is built from TRBV7-2 and TRBJ2-1, with D maybe TRBD1 (6 bases). V shed 1 base and J shed 8 bases, with 9 bases lying between them. Germline V gene lookup returns CDR1 SGHTA and CDR2 FQGNSA. This CDR3 region has 13 residues. In DNA, the CDR3 is TGTGCCAGCAGCTTAGAGACAGGCGATGAGCAGTTCTTC. It yields the protein CASSLETGDEQFF.

The rearrangement links TRBV7-9 to TRBJ1-2, with a tentative D call TRBD1 (5 bases). This CDR3 has 15 residues. The V end lost 4 bases, the J end lost 4 bases, and 16 bases lay between the germline ends. Per germline, CDR1 SEHNR and CDR2 FQNEAQ (reference sequence). CDR3 nucleotides: TGTGCCAGCAGCTGGGGCAAGGGACGAGGCTATGGCTACACCTTC. It encodes CASSWGKGRGYGYTF.

V is TRBV9 and J is TRBJ1-1; D is perhaps TRBD1 (5 bases). V shed 5 bases and J shed 1 base, with 18 bases lying between them. Per germline, CDR1 SGDLS and CDR2 YYNGEE. The CDR3 length is 16 residues. Here the CDR3 reads CASSPLGVPGNTEAFF. In DNA form, the CDR3 reads TGTGCCAGCAGTCCCCTGGGGGTTCCAGGGAACACTGAAGCTTTCTTT.

This chain joins TRBV7-3 and TRBJ2-1, with a tentative D call TRBD2 (6 bases). This CDR3 has 16 residues. Germline CDR1 and CDR2: SGHTA and FQGTGA. V was trimmed by 2 bases and J by 2 bases, leaving 13 bases between them. This chain's CDR3 is CASSLLGGGTYNEQFF. The DNA for the CDR3 is TGTGCCAGCAGCTTACTCGGTGGCGGGACCTACAATGAGCAGTTCTTC.

The rearrangement joins TRBV5-1 to TRBJ1-2, with 8 bases aligning to TRBD1. V gave up 0 bases and J gave up 4 bases; unmatched junction bases: 14. CDR1 SGHRS and CDR2 YFSETQ come from the germline V gene. There are 18 residues in the CDR3. The CDR3 bases are TGCGCCAGCAGCTTGGGGTCCGGGACAGGAAATTTGCGCTATGGCTACACCTTC. Protein: CASSLGSGTGNLRYGYTF. Full variable domain (rest looked up from reference TRBV5-1 and TRBJ1-2): KAGVTQTPRYLIKTRGQQVTLSCSPISGHRSVSWYQQTPGQGLQFLFEYFSETQRNKGNFPGRFSGRQFSNSRSEMNVSTLELGDSALYLCASSLGSGTGNLRYGYTFGSGTRLTVV.